Listed below are T cell receptor beta chains from one sample, sequenced in a study of human T cells and chemical hapten exposure. TCRdb fed the RACE reads into MiXCR, producing one record per CDR3 protein. The table records about 380,000 distinct CDR3 sequences, roughly 6.3% of them present only once. Here the sequenced sample was whole blood, taken in connection with sensitization to the hapten diphenylcyclopropenone (DPC). The receptor source for this set is a woman in her late teens or twenties with alopecia areata. Some clones in this sample may be carry-over from other donors' samples. The CDR3 runs from the conserved cysteine through the conserved F or W. D genes are given only for firm matches. Expanded clones get a size class; other rows say once, few or many, or leave the size out.

CASSSTMNTEAFF TGTGCCAGCAGTTCAACGATGAACACTGAAGCTTTCTTT many TRBV7-6 . TRBJ1-1
CASSLGDKYSPLHF TGTGCCAGCAGCTTAGGGGACAAATATTCACCCCTCCACTTT few TRBV7-8 . TRBJ1-6
CASSRGGGWDTQYF TGTGCCAGCAGCCGCGGGGGGGGATGGGATACGCAGTATTTT . TRBV28 TRBD2 TRBJ2-3
CASSLLQGQYGYTF TGTGCCAGCAGTTTGCTGCAGGGGCAATATGGCTACACCTTC . TRBV12-3/TRBV12-4 . TRBJ1-2
CSASRRREGTEAFF TGCAGTGCTAGTCGGCGCAGGGAGGGGACTGAAGCTTTCTTT few TRBV20-1 . TRBJ1-1
CSAGRQETQYF TGCAGTGCCGGTCGACAAGAGACCCAGTACTTC many TRBV20-1 . TRBJ2-5
CASSPGGGETEAFF TGTGCCAGCTCACCCGGGGGGGGTGAGACTGAAGCTTTCTTT few TRBV18 . TRBJ1-1
CASSGEGQGTDTQYF TGCGCCAGCAGCGGGGAGGGACAGGGCACAGATACGCAGTATTTT . TRBV5-1 . TRBJ2-3
CASSRRKDSNQPQHF TGTGCCAGTAGTAGAAGGAAGGATAGCAATCAGCCCCAGCATTTT few TRBV19 . TRBJ1-5
CASGKSEWGNQPQHF TGTGCCAGCGGAAAAAGCGAATGGGGAAATCAGCCCCAGCATTTT many TRBV6-2/TRBV6-3 . TRBJ1-5
CASSLDPGTAQETQYF TGCGCCAGCAGCTTGGACCCTGGGACGGCCCAAGAGACCCAGTACTTC few TRBV5-1 . TRBJ2-5
CASSSVGGGYTF TGTGCCAGCAGCTCGGTGGGTGGTGGCTACACCTTC few TRBV7-2 . TRBJ1-2
CASSLVGVGRTEAFF TGTGCCAGCAGTTTAGTGGGGGTCGGGAGGACTGAAGCTTTCTTT . TRBV12-3/TRBV12-4 . TRBJ1-1
CSVDLTGALSTDTQYF TGCAGCGTTGACCTGACAGGGGCACTTAGCACAGATACGCAGTATTTT . TRBV29-1 TRBD1 TRBJ2-3
CASSEQGANSPLHF TGTGCCAGCAGTGAACAGGGGGCAAATTCACCCCTCCACTTT many TRBV6-1 TRBD1 TRBJ1-6
CASSYSSESPQMSNEKLFF TGTGCCAGCAGTTACTCGTCGGAGTCCCCCCAGATGTCTAATGAAAAACTGTTTTTT many TRBV6-2/TRBV6-3 . TRBJ1-4
CASSPLGAGLSAQYF TGTGCCAGCAGCCCCCTGGGAGCTGGGCTGTCGGCCCAGTACTTC many TRBV7-6 . TRBJ2-5
CASSALAGGPWDTQYF TGTGCCAGCAGTGCTCTAGCGGGGGGGCCATGGGATACGCAGTATTTT many TRBV28 TRBD2 TRBJ2-3
CASSSGQGDRETQYF TGTGCCAGCAGTTCTGGACAGGGGGATAGGGAGACCCAGTACTTC few TRBV28 TRBD1 TRBJ2-5
CASSTRPDSYEQYF TGTGCCAGCAGCACACGCCCGGATTCCTACGAGCAGTACTTC . TRBV7-3 . TRBJ2-7
CASSQDSQSGANVLTF TGCGCCAGCAGCCAAGATAGTCAGTCTGGGGCCAACGTCCTGACTTTC few TRBV4-3 . TRBJ2-6
CASSPSGGGSTDTQYF TGCGCCAGCAGCCCGTCCGGGGGGGGCTCCACAGATACGCAGTATTTT few TRBV5-1 TRBD2 TRBJ2-3
CASSSFSPLADTQYF TGTGCCAGCAGCTCATTCAGCCCCCTGGCTGATACGCAGTATTTT few TRBV7-9 . TRBJ2-3
CASSRGRNQPQHF TGTGCCAGCAGCCGGGGCCGCAATCAGCCCCAGCATTTT many TRBV7-2 . TRBJ1-5
CSVEDGPAPPQGRSNYGYTF TGCAGCGTTGAAGATGGACCTGCGCCCCCACAGGGGAGGTCGAACTATGGCTACACCTTC many TRBV29-1 TRBD1 TRBJ1-2
CSAIPTGQGHEQYF TGCAGTGCTATCCCCACGGGACAGGGACACGAGCAGTACTTC many TRBV20-1 TRBD1 TRBJ2-7
CASSQGEGLAGGKSTYEQYF TGTGCCAGCAGCCAAGGTGAGGGACTAGCGGGGGGGAAGTCAACCTACGAGCAGTACTTC . TRBV4-2 TRBD2 TRBJ2-7
CASSFPPPGSKETQYF TGTGCCAGCAGTTTTCCCCCCCCGGGGTCGAAAGAGACCCAGTACTTC many TRBV28 . TRBJ2-5
CASSSPRDRAPSGANVLTF TGTGCCAGCAGCTCACCCAGGGACAGGGCCCCCTCTGGGGCCAACGTCCTGACTTTC . TRBV7-2 TRBD1 TRBJ2-6
CASSHGRVQETQYF TGTGCCAGCAGCCACGGTCGAGTACAAGAGACCCAGTACTTC many TRBV14 . TRBJ2-5
CASSLTVSSYEQYF TGTGCCAGCAGTTTGACAGTGAGCTCCTACGAGCAGTACTTC many TRBV28 . TRBJ2-7
CASSLSLLGGQDTQYF TGTGCCAGCAGCTTAAGCTTACTCGGGGGACAAGATACGCAGTATTTT . TRBV7-6 . TRBJ2-3
CSVATGNGQPQHF TGCAGCGTTGCCACAGGGAACGGTCAGCCCCAGCATTTT few TRBV29-1 . TRBJ1-5
CASSLTGGSNRQPQHF TGTGCCAGCAGCTTAACAGGGGGCTCGAACAGGCAGCCCCAGCATTTT few TRBV7-2 TRBD1 TRBJ1-5
CASNLLETQYF TGTGCCAGCAATCTCCTGGAGACCCAGTACTTC few TRBV2 . TRBJ2-5
CASSTWEGSPLHF TGTGCCAGCAGTACATGGGAGGGATCACCCCTCCACTTT few TRBV6-4 . TRBJ1-6
CATSAHGASSYNEQFF TGTGCCACCAGTGCACATGGGGCGAGCTCCTACAATGAGCAGTTCTTC once TRBV24-1 . TRBJ2-1
CASRNDRSSYEQYF TGTGCCAGCAGGAATGACAGAAGCTCCTACGAGCAGTACTTC many TRBV7-8 . TRBJ2-7
CSARDLWRGGGDTQYF TGCAGTGCTAGAGATCTGTGGCGGGGGGGCGGAGATACGCAGTATTTT few TRBV20-1 TRBD2 TRBJ2-3
CASSSLWRWGAMDNSPLHF TGTGCCAGCAGCTCCTTATGGAGGTGGGGGGCGATGGATAATTCACCCCTCCACTTT many TRBV21-1 . TRBJ1-6
CASRGTSGGGNTQYF TGTGCCAGCAGGGGGACTAGCGGGGGCGGGAATACGCAGTATTTT many TRBV2 TRBD2 TRBJ2-3
CASSLEASGTGVTDTQYF TGTGCCAGCAGCTTAGAAGCATCCGGGACAGGGGTAACAGATACGCAGTATTTT . TRBV7-2 TRBD1 TRBJ2-3
CASSLRGSQETQYF TGTGCCAGCAGCTTGAGGGGCTCCCAAGAGACCCAGTACTTC . TRBV5-6 . TRBJ2-5
CSVGTYLGETQYF TGCAGCGTTGGAACGTACCTGGGGGAGACCCAGTACTTC once TRBV29-1 . TRBJ2-5
CASSPLQGGYYGYTF TGTGCCAGCAGTCCTCTACAGGGCGGATACTATGGCTACACCTTC many TRBV27 . TRBJ1-2
CASSFQKAKNIQYF TGTGCCAGCAGTTTTCAGAAGGCCAAAAACATTCAGTACTTC few TRBV6-2/TRBV6-3 . TRBJ2-4
CASSHYRARNTEAFF TGTGCCAGCAGTCACTATAGGGCCCGGAACACTGAAGCTTTCTTT . TRBV3-1 . TRBJ1-1
CASSISPRGPRNEQFF TGTGCCAGCAGCATATCCCCCCGGGGGCCGAGGAATGAGCAGTTCTTC many TRBV7-3 . TRBJ2-1
CASSFVQGAIPEAFF TGTGCCAGCAGTTTCGTCCAGGGGGCCATCCCTGAAGCTTTCTTT . TRBV12-3/TRBV12-4 TRBD1 TRBJ1-1